The rows below give T cell receptor beta chains drawn from one sample of a study of long-term antiretroviral therapy in people with HIV. The data were produced by immunoSEQ multiplex PCR, yet TCRdb's version contains in-frame clones alone and is incomplete. The sample consists of about 21,000 clones, 82% of them appearing once. The material was unsorted PBMCs, obtained at the start of antiretroviral therapy. The receptors derive from a man over 45 with HIV. Both conserved end residues are part of each CDR3.

TRBV5-4	TRBJ1-4	CASSLEATNEKLFF
TRBV5-1	TRBJ2-3	CASSLERTADTQYF
TRBV11-2	TRBJ2-2	CASSPGTSGRLAGELFF
TRBV5-5	TRBJ2-2	CASSLTSSLTGELFF
TRBV15	TRBJ1-5	CATSRDRGQGQPQHF
TRBV7-9	TRBJ2-3	CASSSDSDTQYF
TRBV27	TRBJ1-5	CASSLLRGQPQHF
TRBV7-8	TRBJ2-7	CASSLGGGRGHEQYF
TRBV2	TRBJ1-3	CAGKEAGNTIYF
TRBV4-3	TRBJ2-5	CASSQEPGGGETQYF
TRBV10-1	TRBJ2-7	CASSQGHEQYF
TRBV7-9	TRBJ2-7	CASSLAGTKRRYEQYF
TRBV9	TRBJ1-2	CASSVVGLSGYTF
TRBV18	TRBJ2-6	CASSPGGSGANVLTF
TRBV19	TRBJ1-1	CASSVSREVNTEAFF
TRBV4-3	TRBJ2-1	CASSQEISTGFNEQFF
TRBV10-2	TRBJ2-1	CASSEWGSGTDEQFF
TRBV10-3	TRBJ2-1	CAIKLGTSGGTLREFF
TRBV28	TRBJ1-1	CASSRRWRANTEAFF
TRBV6-5	TRBJ1-1	CASSSMTGNTEAFF
TRBV7-2	TRBJ1-5	CASSPVGGLNQPQHF
TRBV2	TRBJ2-1	CASTPTSGYNEQFF
TRBV9	TRBJ2-3	CASSVSLSLITDTQYF
TRBV11-2	TRBJ2-7	CASSRPGLAGSSSYEQYF
TRBV15	TRBJ1-1	CATSRGQGNTEAFF
TRBV5-5	TRBJ2-2	CASSLDSGLGNTGELFF
TRBV18	TRBJ2-6	CASSRGDSGANVLTF
TRBV19	TRBJ2-7	CARRQGPKVEQYF
TRBV28	TRBJ1-1	CASSWSNTEAFF
TRBV5-4	TRBJ2-1	CASSRGGSSYNEQFF
TRBV18	TRBJ2-7	CASSPGLADTYEQYF
TRBV28	TRBJ1-4	CASSSTAHNEKLFF
TRBV27	TRBJ2-1	CASSWTASNEQFF
TRBV14	TRBJ2-7	CASSRSLRWRENYEQYF
TRBV7-9	TRBJ2-5	CASSPGARQRQETQYF
TRBV7-9	TRBJ2-7	CASSSQGGPQYF
TRBV13	TRBJ1-5	CASSRQGNQPQHF
TRBV4-1	TRBJ2-2	CASSHPRDRNTGELFF
TRBV28	TRBJ2-7	CASSWDRESYEQYF
TRBV27	TRBJ2-7	CASSLMGAATYEQYF
TRBV7-6	TRBJ2-7	CASSLKAAPGGEQYF
TRBV29-1	TRBJ2-3	CSVGRALAEVTDTQYF
TRBV28	TRBJ2-5	CASSSLQGWGTQYF
TRBV10-3	TRBJ2-7	CAISVGREGREQYF
TRBV5-6	TRBJ1-5	CASSLWGYSNQPQHF
TRBV7-7	TRBJ2-1	CASSLTTSGKGNEQFF
TRBV4-3	TRBJ1-5	CASSQESNQPQHF
TRBV2	TRBJ1-6	CASSLASSYNSPLHF
TRBV11-2	TRBJ2-4	CASSPRTGNIAKNIQYF
TRBV12-5	TRBJ2-3	CASVPSRLAVPPYTDTQYF